The 26 T cell receptor beta chains below come from one sample, sequenced in a study of T cell repertoires in cytomegalovirus infection. TCRdb processed the reads anew with MiXCR; each CDR3 protein has one entry. There are about 300,000 distinct CDR3 sequences in the sample; about a quarter occur only once, and more than 11% lies in the top ten. The sample was PBMCs. The receptors come from a human donor in good health (CMV status not recorded). Some clones in this sample may be carry-over from other donors' samples.

This clonotype came up a few times. The V call is TRBV29-1, the J call TRBJ1-4, with 8 bases that match TRBD1. The J segment lost 13 bases and the V segment lost 7 bases, leaving 20 bases of the junction unmatched. Germline V lookup: CDR1 SQVTM, CDR2 ANQGSEA. This CDR3 comprises 15 residues. The CDR3 reads CSALIDRGPEGTLFF. CDR3 in DNA: TGCAGCGCCCTGATAGACAGGGGCCCCGAGGGGACACTGTTTTTT.

There are a few counts of this clonotype. The V gene is TRBV10-3, the J gene TRBJ2-7, with 9 bases matching TRBD1. V dropped 6 bases and J dropped 3; count of bases not matched to a gene: 9. This CDR3 has 15 residues. In germline, CDR1 is ENHRY, CDR2 SYGVKD. CDR3 amino acids: CAIRGVGQGNYEQYF. As DNA, the CDR3 is TGTGCCATCAGAGGGGTGGGACAGGGCAACTACGAGCAGTACTTC.

The chain combines TRBV20-1 with TRBJ1-5, with TRBD1 matching over 10 bases. Per the germline V gene, CDR1 is DFQATT and CDR2 is SNEGSKA (reference sequence). CDR3 size: 16 residues. V lost 7 bases to trimming and J lost 2 bases; unmatched junction nucleotides: 11. The CDR3 reads CSGRDRGGWGNQPQHF. The DNA of the CDR3 is TGCAGTGGTCGGGACAGGGGCGGATGGGGCAATCAGCCCCAGCATTTT.

This clonotype was recorded many times. The V call is TRBV12-5, the J call TRBJ2-1; 8 positions agree with TRBD1. This CDR3 comprises 20 residues. Trimming removed 0 bases from V and 0 bases from J; junction bases left unmatched: 13. Germline CDR1 is LGHNT and CDR2 is FRNRAP. DNA for the CDR3: TGTGCTAGTGGTTTGGTACTTGCAGGGGGCTTTTCGGGCTCCTACAATGAGCAGTTCTTC. It codes for CASGLVLAGGFSGSYNEQFF.

This clonotype was observed many times. This chain uses TRBV7-9 with TRBJ2-7; 9 nucleotides align to TRBD1. This CDR3 contains 13 residues. Per germline, CDR1 SEHNR and CDR2 FQNEAQ (reference sequence). With V trimmed by 3 bases and J by 5 bases, 2 bases remained unmatched. The CDR3 is CASSLGQGNEQYF. The CDR3, as DNA: TGTGCCAGCAGCTTGGGACAGGGTAACGAGCAGTACTTC. Complete variable domain (other parts from reference TRBV7-9 and TRBJ2-7): DTGVSQNPRHKITKRGQNVTFRCDPISEHNRLYWYRQTLGQGPEFLTYFQNEAQLEKSRLLSDRFSAERPKGSFSTLEIQRTEQGDSAMYLCASSLGQGNEQYFGPGTRLTVT.

This clonotype has a count of ten or more. The rearrangement uses TRBV12-3 or TRBV12-4 and TRBJ1-2; perhaps TRBD1 as D (5 bases). Trimming shortened V by 2 bases and J by 2 bases, and 9 bases separated the two germline ends. CDR3 size: 14 residues. This CDR3 is CASSLYRMNYGYTF. CDR3 nucleotides: TGTGCCAGCAGTTTATACAGGATGAACTATGGCTACACCTTC.

This clonotype was observed many times. This chain connects TRBV7-6 to TRBJ2-1; D is uncertain. Germline V gives CDR1 SGHVS, CDR2 FNYEAQ. Between the trimmed V and J ends, which lost 1 base and 0 bases, there was a span of 16 bases. This CDR3 is built from 18 residues. The CDR3 loop reads CASSLEGGRKISYNEQFF. The CDR3 coding sequence is TGTGCCAGCAGCTTAGAAGGTGGCAGGAAAATCTCCTACAATGAGCAGTTCTTC.

The V gene is TRBV28, the J gene TRBJ2-1, with 10 bases identical to TRBD1. V was clipped by 8 bases and J by 3 bases; unmatched bases: 7. Germline CDR1 MDHEN, CDR2 SYDVKM. The CDR3 loop spans 15 amino acids. The CDR3 DNA reads TGTGCCAGCCGGGGGGACAGGGGCTTCTACAATGAGCAGTTCTTC. As protein: CASRGDRGFYNEQFF.

The chain links TRBV9 to TRBJ2-5; D gene ambiguous. Germline V lookup: CDR1 SGDLS, CDR2 YYNGEE. Trimming left V 3 bases short and J 4 bases short, with 13 bases between. The CDR3 sequence is 14 residues long. In nucleotides, the CDR3 is TGTGCCAGCAGCGGTAGAGTTCGAGGAGAGACCCAGTACTTC. Translation: CASSGRVRGETQYF.

This clonotype has just a few counts. V gene TRBV14 combines with J gene TRBJ2-5; D not certain. Trimming stripped 2 bases from V and 5 bases from J, with 12 bases between. Per germline, CDR1 SGHDN and CDR2 FVKESK. The CDR3 totals 14 residues. CDR3 protein: CASSQYGGGETQYF. The CDR3, as DNA: TGTGCCAGCAGCCAATATGGCGGTGGGGAGACCCAGTACTTC.

Notes on this clonotype: It may be a read error: a sequence one base away is much more abundant. This CDR3 is missing its conserved last phenylalanine or tryptophan, likely due to a read error. The chain uses TRBV7-2 and TRBJ1-5, with TRBD1 as a possible D gene (6 bases). CDR3 length: 15 residues. The germline gives CDR1 SGHTA, CDR2 FQGNSA. Trimming left V 5 bases short and J 7 bases short, with 18 bases between. Here the CDR3 DNA reads TGTGCCAGCAGCCAATCATTGCCAGGGGCACAGCCCCAGCATCTT. It yields the protein CASSQSLPGAQPQHL.

This clonotype turned up a few times. This CDR3 is CASSLRSTQETQYF. The CDR3 DNA reads TGTGCCAGCAGCTTGAGAAGTACACAAGAGACCCAGTACTTC. V is TRBV5-4 and J is TRBJ2-5, with unresolved D. The V gene lost 1 base and the J gene lost 2 bases, with 9 bases spanning the gap. CDR1 and CDR2 from the germline V gene are SGHNT and YYREEE (reference sequence). This CDR3 region has 14 residues.

CDR3 bases: TGTGCCAGCTCACGGGACAGGGTCTTTAATCAGCCCCAGCATTTT. Protein product: CASSRDRVFNQPQHF. The V and J genes are TRBV18 and TRBJ1-5; TRBD1 matches at 9 bases. The CDR3 covers 15 residues. V shed 4 bases and J 4 bases; nucleotides not matched to a gene: 5. Per germline, CDR1 KGHSH and CDR2 LQKENI. Full variable domain (rest looked up from reference TRBV18 and TRBJ1-5): NAGVMQNPRHLVRRRGQEARLRCSPMKGHSHVYWYRQLPEEGLKFMVYLQKENIIDESGMPKERFSAEFPKEGPSILRIQQVVRGDSAAYFCASSRDRVFNQPQHFGDGTRLSIL.

A few counts support this clonotype. The V gene is TRBV7-9, the J gene TRBJ2-7; no reliable D call. The CDR3 runs 13 residues. V dropped 2 bases and J dropped 2 bases, with 7 bases sitting between them. Germline assignment: CDR1 SEHNR and CDR2 FQNEAQ (reference sequence). CDR3 protein: CASSLSNPYEQYF. The CDR3 DNA reads TGTGCCAGCAGCTTATCGAATCCCTACGAGCAGTACTTC. Full variable domain (missing parts from reference TRBV7-9 and TRBJ2-7): DTGVSQNPRHKITKRGQNVTFRCDPISEHNRLYWYRQTLGQGPEFLTYFQNEAQLEKSRLLSDRFSAERPKGSFSTLEIQRTEQGDSAMYLCASSLSNPYEQYFGPGTRLTVT.

The chain employs TRBV19 and TRBJ1-6; D gene unclear. Germline V gene lookup returns CDR1 LNHDA and CDR2 SQIVND (reference sequence). V was shortened by 0 bases and J by 1 base, with 1 base between the two germline ends. The CDR3 sequence is 14 residues long. For the CDR3, the DNA is TGTGCCAGTAGTATAGAATCCTATAATTCACCCCTCCACTTT. Translated: CASSIESYNSPLHF.

The genes are TRBV11-2 and TRBJ1-2; D is unclear. The germline V and J ends were trimmed by 2 bases and 4 bases, with 14 bases remaining between them. Germline CDR1 is SGHAT and CDR2 is FQNNGV. The CDR3 has 15 residues. CDR3 sequence reads: CASSLSLHDSYGYTF. The CDR3, as DNA: TGTGCCAGCAGCTTAAGCTTACACGACTCCTATGGCTACACCTTC. Combining the CDR3 with reference TRBV11-2 and TRBJ1-2 gives the whole variable domain EAGVAQSPRYKIIEKRQSVAFWCNPISGHATLYWYQQILGQGPKLLIQFQNNGVVDDSQLPKDRFSAERLKGVDSTLKIQPAKLEDSAVYLCASSLSLHDSYGYTFGSGTRLTVV.

This CDR3 reads CASSMSPGTNTEAFF. The CDR3 DNA sequence: TGTGCCAGTAGTATGTCACCGGGAACGAACACTGAAGCTTTCTTT. This chain joins TRBV19 and TRBJ1-1; no definite D call. V lost 3 bases and J lost 1, with 12 bases in between. The CDR3 is 15 amino acids. Germline values: CDR1 LNHDA, CDR2 SQIVND (reference sequence).

This clonotype was detected only a few times. This chain joins TRBV6-1 and TRBJ2-7; TRBD2 aligns across 7 bases. Per the germline V gene, CDR1 is MNHNS and CDR2 is SASEGT. Trimming removed 6 bases from V and 2 bases from J; junction bases left unmatched: 4. CDR3 length equals 13 residues. The DNA for the CDR3 is TGTGCCAGCAGGACGGGAGGTCCCTACGAGCAGTACTTC. It codes for CASRTGGPYEQYF.

V and J are TRBV28 and TRBJ2-1, with 10 nucleotides matching TRBD1. The CDR3 covers 15 residues. The germline CDR1 and CDR2 sequences are MDHEN and SYDVKM. V shed 5 bases and J 7 bases; nucleotides not matched to a gene: 8. CDR3 in amino acids: CASSGRDRGWNEQFF. The CDR3 nucleotides read TGTGCCAGCAGTGGCCGGGACAGGGGATGGAATGAGCAGTTCTTC.

This clonotype was seen more than once but under ten times. The chain joins TRBV11-2 to TRBJ2-5; 9 positions match TRBD1. V trimming: 5 bases; J trimming: 6 bases; junction bases outside the gene matches: 4. The CDR3 extends over 13 amino acids. Germline V gives CDR1 SGHAT, CDR2 FQNNGV. For the CDR3, the DNA is TGTGCCAGCAGCGTGGGACAGGGAAAGACCCAGTACTTC. Translation gives CASSVGQGKTQYF.

Worth noting for this clonotype: Since the CDR3 does not end with the conserved phenylalanine or tryptophan, this likely comes from a read error. This sequence joins TRBV9 and TRBJ2-5; 7 bases agree with TRBD2. The germline V gene encodes CDR1 SGDLS and CDR2 YYNGEE. V shed 0 bases and J 7 bases; nucleotides not matched to a gene: 3. CDR3 length equals 13 residues. The CDR3 reads CASSVESSGTQYL. Here the CDR3 DNA reads TGTGCCAGCAGCGTAGAATCTAGCGGGACCCAGTACCTC.

This chain links TRBV19 with TRBJ2-5; unclear D gene. CDR1 and CDR2 from the germline V gene are LNHDA and SQIVND (reference sequence). V gave up 2 bases and J gave up 2 bases, with 9 bases separating them. The CDR3 sequence is 14 residues long. CDR3 amino acids: CASSITAAQETQYF. CDR3 nucleotides: TGTGCCAGTAGTATAACGGCAGCTCAAGAGACCCAGTACTTC.

Points on this clonotype: A clone one base away is much larger, so this may be a read error. The rearrangement uses TRBV7-2 and TRBJ2-6; 7 nucleotides agree with TRBD1. The germline V gene encodes CDR1 SGHTA and CDR2 FQGNSA. CDR3 length: 15 residues. The CDR3 bases are TGTGCCAGCAGCTACGGACAGGCTGGGGGCAACGTCCTGACTTTC. Its protein product is CASSYGQAGGNVLTF. The whole variable domain, filled in from reference TRBV7-2 and TRBJ2-6, reads GAGVSQSPSNKVTEKGKDVELRCDPISGHTALYWYRQSLGQGLEFLIYFQGNSAPDKSGLPSDRFSAERTGGSVSTLTIQRTQQEDSAVYLCASSYGQAGGNVLTFGAGSRLTVL.

This clonotype has at least ten counts. V gene TRBV7-2 combines with J gene TRBJ2-1, with 8 positions matching TRBD1. Germline V gives CDR1 SGHTA, CDR2 FQGNSA. This CDR3 comprises 16 residues. Trimming took 5 bases from V and 2 from J; bases not matched to a gene: 8. The CDR3 sequence is CASSHSGTGTYNEQFF. CDR3 nucleotides: TGTGCCAGCAGCCACTCCGGGACAGGTACCTACAATGAGCAGTTCTTC.

The genes are TRBV5-6 and TRBJ2-5, with D maybe TRBD1 (6 bases). This CDR3 is 16 amino acids long. The germline V gene has CDR1 SGHDT and CDR2 YYEEEE. Trimming shortened V by 1 base and J by 4 bases, and 17 bases separated the two germline ends. The CDR3 nucleotides read TGTGCCAGCAGCTTGACCTTGGACAGTAGAAGAGAGACCCAGTACTTC. Translated: CASSLTLDSRRETQYF.

The V and J genes are TRBV20-1 and TRBJ2-2, with 7 bases matching TRBD1. The CDR3 contains 14 residues. V shed 7 bases and J 0 bases; nucleotides not matched to a gene: 5. CDR1 and CDR2 (germline): DFQATT, SNEGSKA (reference sequence). CDR3 nucleotide sequence: TGCAGTGTACCGGACAGGACGAACACCGGGGAGCTGTTTTTT. Its protein product is CSVPDRTNTGELFF.